These 24 T cell receptor beta chains share one sample of origin, sequenced in a study of blood T cell repertoires in COVID-19. Clones were read by immunoSEQ multiplex PCR, and TCRdb kept only the in-frame ones, dropping some. The top ten clones hold approximately 1.2% of a sample with about 110,000 clones, around 90% of them seen once. The sample taken for sequencing was peripheral blood. Source of these receptors: a woman in her thirties with acute or convalescent COVID-19.

This chain uses TRBV3-1 (or the pseudogene TRBV3-2) with TRBJ1-1; D not certain. The CDR3 runs to 15 residues. V lost 1 base, J lost 1 base, and 10 bases lay in between. Per the germline V gene, CDR1 is LGHDT and CDR2 is YNNKEL (reference sequence). CDR3 protein: CASSQGFRGNTEAFF. The CDR3 DNA reads TGTGCCAGCAGCCAAGGTTTCAGAGGGAACACTGAAGCTTTCTTT.

Only one count was recorded for this clone. V usage is TRBV7-2 and J usage is TRBJ2-5; 7 bases are a match to TRBD1. Unmatched junction bases numbered 3, after V lost 2 bases and J lost 3 bases. The CDR3 sequence is 14 residues long. The germline gives CDR1 SGHTA, CDR2 FQGNSA. The CDR3: CASSLSGTEETQYF. Here the CDR3 DNA reads TGTGCCAGCAGCTTATCCGGGACAGAAGAGACCCAGTACTTC.

V gene TRBV6-1 combines with J gene TRBJ2-7, with TRBD1 identical over 8 bases. The ends lost 4 bases at V and 3 bases at J; junction bases unmatched: 11. Germline V gene data show CDR1 as MNHNS and CDR2 as SASEGT. CDR3 length: 16 amino acids. CDR3 region: CASSASQGALLYEQYF. In DNA, the CDR3 is TGTGCCAGCAGTGCGTCCCAGGGGGCTCTCCTCTACGAGCAGTACTTC.

V gene TRBV19 combines with J gene TRBJ1-2; TRBD1 aligns across 10 bases. CDR1 and CDR2 from the germline V gene are LNHDA and SQIVND (reference sequence). The CDR3 extends over 14 amino acids. J was trimmed by 4 bases and V by 5 bases; bases with no gene match: 4. The CDR3 here is CASSGDRGFYGYTF. In nucleotides, the CDR3 is TGTGCCAGTAGTGGGGACAGGGGATTCTATGGCTACACCTTC.

The V and J genes are TRBV4-3 and TRBJ1-2, with D perhaps TRBD1 (5 bases). This CDR3 is built from 16 residues. V lost 0 bases to trimming and J lost 2 bases, with 13 bases between them. Germline CDR1 reads LGHNA; CDR2 reads YSLEER. CDR3: CASSQDGPGVNYGYTF. The CDR3 coding sequence is TGCGCCAGCAGCCAAGATGGCCCGGGGGTGAACTATGGCTACACCTTC.

This chain links TRBV11-3 with TRBJ2-5; perhaps TRBD2 as D (6 bases). V lost 0 bases to trimming and J lost 5 bases, with 13 bases between them. This CDR3 has 15 amino acids. Germline V gene data show CDR1 as SGHNT and CDR2 as YENEEA. The CDR3, as DNA: TGTGCCAGCAGCTTAGATTCGGGACTGACTGAGACCCAGTACTTC. Amino acid sequence: CASSLDSGLTETQYF.

This chain uses TRBV7-3 with TRBJ2-2; possibly TRBD1 for D (5 bases). This CDR3 has 15 amino acids. V was shortened by 4 bases and J by 5 bases, with 14 bases between the two germline ends. Germline loops: CDR1 SGHTA, CDR2 FQGTGA. The CDR3 reads CASSSSRVGTGELFF. The CDR3 DNA sequence: TGTGCCAGCAGCTCGAGCAGGGTCGGGACCGGGGAGCTGTTTTTT.

V is TRBV4-2 and J is TRBJ2-1; the match to TRBD2 covers 12 bases. The CDR3 runs to 16 residues. The V segment lost 1 base and the J segment 5 bases; nucleotides outside the gene matches: 3. CDR1 and CDR2 (germline): LGHNA, YNFKEQ. The CDR3 region is CASSQVRTSGDNEQFF. The CDR3 nucleotides are TGTGCCAGCAGCCAAGTCAGGACTAGCGGGGACAATGAGCAGTTCTTC.

The rearrangement uses TRBV5-4 and TRBJ2-1; 7 nucleotides agree with TRBD1. Germline CDR1 and CDR2: SGHNT and YYREEE (reference sequence). The trim removed 3 bases at V and 4 bases at J, leaving 7 bases unmatched. CDR3 length: 15 residues. The CDR3, as DNA: TGTGCCAGCAGCTCTCGACAGGGTTCTTACAATGAGCAGTTCTTC. Amino acid sequence: CASSSRQGSYNEQFF.

The genes are TRBV11-3 and TRBJ2-3; 14 nucleotides line up with TRBD2. The CDR3 length is 16 residues. J lost 2 bases, V lost 3 bases, and 1 base had no gene match. The germline CDR1 and CDR2 sequences are SGHNT and YENEEA. The chain's CDR3 is CASSLGLAGATDTQYF. The DNA for the CDR3 is TGTGCCAGCAGCTTGGGACTAGCGGGGGCCACAGATACGCAGTATTTT.

The chain joins TRBV11-3 to TRBJ2-1, with 8 nucleotides matching TRBD1. Germline trimming cut 8 bases from V and 7 bases from J; bases unmatched to any gene: 10. The CDR3 has 14 amino acids. CDR1 is SGHNT and CDR2 is YENEEA in the germline V gene. The CDR3 DNA sequence: TGTGCCAGCCAGGAGACAGGGGCCTGGAATGAGCAGTTCTTC. Residues: CASQETGAWNEQFF.

This CDR3 reads CASSLRQGSSYNSPLHF. CDR3 coding DNA: TGCGCCAGCAGCTTAAGACAGGGAAGCTCCTATAATTCACCCCTCCACTTT. The chain carries TRBV5-1 and TRBJ1-6; 7 bases map to TRBD1. Germline V gene sequence: CDR1 SGHRS, CDR2 YFSETQ. This CDR3 has 17 amino acids. The V and J ends lost 2 bases and 0 bases, in that order; junction bases with no gene match: 5.

In regard to this clone: Other DNA sequences in the same sample also yield this CDR3. The genes are TRBV11-3 and TRBJ2-1; TRBD2 is a possible D gene (6 bases). Germline CDR1 is SGHNT and CDR2 is YENEEA. Trimming shortened V by 5 bases and J by 10 bases, and 12 bases separated the two germline ends. This CDR3 has 12 residues. CDR3 DNA: TGTGCCAGCAGCCTATTGGAGGGCGAGCAGTTCTTC. It translates to CASSLLEGEQFF. Looking up the rest from reference TRBV11-3 and TRBJ2-1 gives the full variable domain: EAGVVQSPRYKIIEKKQPVAFWCNPISGHNTLYWYLQNLGQGPELLIRYENEEAVDDSQLPKDRFSAERLKGVDSTLKIQPAELGDSAVYLCASSLLEGEQFFGPGTRLTVL.

V usage is TRBV7-9 and J usage is TRBJ1-1; D remains unclear. CDR1 is SEHNR, CDR2 FQNEAQ, per germline (reference sequence). The CDR3 is made up of 13 amino acids. V shed 3 bases and J shed 3 bases, with 8 bases lying between them. Written as DNA, the CDR3 is TGTGCCAGCAGCTTTGGTCGGGACACTGAAGCTTTCTTT. Translation: CASSFGRDTEAFF.

This rearrangement joins TRBV4-3 to TRBJ1-6; a weak D match, TRBD1 (6 bases). Trimming left V 1 base short and J 10 bases short, with 23 bases between. The germline gives CDR1 LGHNA, CDR2 YSLEER. The CDR3 spans 18 residues. The CDR3 reads CASSQVWAGAGSGSPLHF. CDR3 coding DNA: TGCGCCAGCAGCCAAGTTTGGGCAGGGGCCGGTAGTGGGTCACCCCTCCACTTT.

This clone was seen only a few times. Different DNA sequences within this sample yield the same CDR3. The chain recombines TRBV19 with TRBJ2-1, with 10 positions matching TRBD2. Trimming removed 6 bases from V and 1 base from J; junction bases left unmatched: 3. Per germline, CDR1 LNHDA and CDR2 SQIVND (reference sequence). This CDR3 comprises 15 residues. CDR3 sequence (DNA): TGTGCCAGTAGGACTAGCGGGCCTTCCTACAATGAGCAGTTCTTC. Its protein product is CASRTSGPSYNEQFF. Variable domain in full (rest from reference TRBV19 and TRBJ2-1): DGGITQSPKYLFRKEGQNVTLSCEQNLNHDAMYWYRQDPGQGLRLIYYSQIVNDFQKGDIAEGYSVSREKKESFPLTVTSAQKNPTAFYLCASRTSGPSYNEQFFGPGTRLTVL.

V is TRBV2 and J is TRBJ1-1, with 7 positions matching TRBD1. CDR1 and CDR2 from the germline V gene are SNHLY and FYNNEI. The trim removed 7 bases at V and 5 bases at J, leaving 10 bases unmatched. The CDR3 is 14 residues long. CDR3 loop: CASKSNRGGTEAFF. DNA of the CDR3: TGTGCCAGCAAATCCAACAGGGGAGGAACTGAAGCTTTCTTT.

The chain has TRBV19 and TRBJ1-5, with a possible D match to TRBD1 (6 bases). This CDR3 spans 15 amino acids. Germline CDR1 LNHDA, CDR2 SQIVND (reference sequence). V lost 4 bases and J 4 bases, leaving 14 bases between the germline ends. The CDR3 bases are TGTGCCAGTAGTACCCCTGGCAGGGGAAATCAGCCCCAGCATTTT. Protein sequence: CASSTPGRGNQPQHF.

The chain is built from TRBV5-4 and TRBJ2-7; 9 bases match TRBD1. The length of the CDR3 is 13 residues. Germline assignment: CDR1 SGHNT and CDR2 YYREEE (reference sequence). The V gene end was trimmed by 1 base and the J gene end by 5 bases; junction bases not matched to a gene: 1. CDR3 region: CASSLTGGNEQYF. The CDR3 bases are TGTGCCAGCAGCTTGACAGGGGGCAACGAGCAGTACTTC.

The CDR3 bases are TGTGCCAGCAGCTTAGAGTCCGGACTAGCGTCTCGCAATGAGCAGTTCTTC. Amino acids: CASSLESGLASRNEQFF. The gene calls are TRBV11-3 and TRBJ2-1, with TRBD2 identical over 9 bases. This CDR3 comprises 17 residues. Losses at the gene ends were 0 bases for V and 6 bases for J; bases not matched to a gene: 9. CDR1 is SGHNT and CDR2 is YENEEA in the germline V gene.

This clone was detected once. The chain employs TRBV2 and TRBJ1-2, with D hard to call. From germline, CDR1 is SNHLY and CDR2 FYNNEI. V was clipped by 3 bases and J by 8 bases, with 4 bases between them. CDR3 length: 10 residues. This chain's CDR3 is CASSDQGYTF. The DNA of the CDR3 is TGTGCCAGCAGTGACCAGGGCTACACCTTC.

The chain employs TRBV7-2 and TRBJ2-1; D ambiguous. CDR1 and CDR2 from the germline V gene are SGHTA and FQGNSA. V lost 0 bases and J lost 2, with 8 bases in between. The CDR3 covers 15 residues. CDR3 region: CASSLAYNPYNEQFF. The CDR3 bases are TGTGCCAGCAGCTTAGCTTACAACCCCTACAATGAGCAGTTCTTC.

The CDR3 loop reads CASSPSEAGLAKNIQYF. CDR3 sequence (DNA): TGTGCCAGCAGCCCATCCGAAGCGGGGCTAGCCAAAAACATTCAGTACTTC. The genes are TRBV3-1 (or the pseudogene TRBV3-2) and TRBJ2-4; 7 bases line up with TRBD2. The germline V gene encodes CDR1 LGHDT and CDR2 YNNKEL (reference sequence). This CDR3 spans 17 amino acids. The J segment lost 0 bases and the V segment lost 4 bases, leaving 9 bases of the junction unmatched.

The CDR3, as DNA: TGTGCCAGCAGCTTAGAGTCCCTGGACAGGTTGAGCTCCTATAATTCACCCCTCCACTTT. Its translation is CASSLESLDRLSSYNSPLHF. This chain connects TRBV11-2 to TRBJ1-6; 7 bases match TRBD1. The V segment lost 0 bases and the J segment 0 bases; nucleotides outside the gene matches: 11. Germline CDR1 is SGHAT and CDR2 is FQNNGV. The CDR3 is 20 amino acids.